The 25 T cell receptor beta chains presented below share a single source sample, sequenced in a study of blood T cells in healthy people across ages. PCR was performed a second time for roughly 7 to 12 cycles using a sample-barcoded 5' primer and a J-beta primer mix. TCRdb reprocessed the 5' RACE reads via MiXCR and lists one record per CDR3 protein. The data hold 650,000 to 1,000,000 distinct CDR3 sequences, with about 37% observed a single time. Sequencing was carried out using blood. The receptor set was obtained from a man aged 18 to 30 in good health.

The table lists this clonotype with a few counts. This chain uses TRBV6-5 with TRBJ2-5; 10 bases align to TRBD1. V lost 2 bases, J lost 1 base, and 7 bases stayed unmatched. Germline CDR1 and CDR2: MNHEY and SVGAGI. The CDR3 contains 17 residues. The DNA for the CDR3 is TGTGCCAGCAGTTACGGTGTGGGGACAGGGGCCCAAGAGACCCAGTACTTC. Translation gives CASSYGVGTGAQETQYF.

This clonotype showed up many times. The genes are TRBV29-1 and TRBJ2-5, with D possibly TRBD1 on 6 matching bases. Trimming cost V 4 bases and J 4 bases, with 10 bases left between them. The germline V gene encodes CDR1 SQVTM and CDR2 ANQGSEA. This CDR3 has 12 residues. The chain's CDR3 is CSVGNRAETQYF. The CDR3 DNA reads as TGCAGCGTTGGCAACAGGGCAGAGACCCAGTACTTC.

Note on this clonotype: Given a much more abundant clone one base away, this may be a read error. The chain carries TRBV12-3 or TRBV12-4 and TRBJ2-7; weak D call: TRBD2 (7 bases). Trimming took 5 bases from V and 2 from J, leaving 13 bases between them. The CDR3 is 14 amino acids. The CDR3 is CASSVVGGPYEQYF. The DNA of the CDR3 is TGTGCCAGCAGTGTTGTGGGGGGGCCCTACGAGCAGTACTTC.

The chain joins TRBV7-9 to TRBJ1-1; D is perhaps TRBD1 (5 bases). V lost 8 bases to trimming and J lost 7 bases, with 11 bases between them. CDR3 size: 11 residues. In germline, CDR1 is SEHNR, CDR2 FQNEAQ (reference sequence). The CDR3, as DNA: TGTGCCAGCGGGACTGCGGGTGAAGCTTTCTTT. Translated, it gives CASGTAGEAFF.

This clonotype was seen at least ten times. The chain uses TRBV4-3 and TRBJ2-3, with TRBD1 matching over 7 bases. Germline values: CDR1 LGHNA, CDR2 YSLEER. The CDR3 totals 18 residues. Trimming cost V 0 bases and J 9 bases; bases outside gene matches: 18. The CDR3 DNA reads TGCGCCAGCAGCCAAGATTTGGCCGGACAGGCCCTATCAATGACGCAGTATTTT. Translated, it gives CASSQDLAGQALSMTQYF.

The chain carries TRBV9 and TRBJ2-7; D call uncertain. V lost 0 bases, J lost 4 bases, and 11 bases lay in between. Germline V gene lookup returns CDR1 SGDLS and CDR2 YYNGEE. The CDR3 covers 14 residues. CDR3 in DNA: TGTGCCAGCAGCGTAGCTGACGTGCGGTACGAGCAGTACTTC. This codes for CASSVADVRYEQYF.

The chain recombines TRBV7-2 with TRBJ2-3, with D possibly being TRBD1 (6 bases). The CDR3 contains 16 residues. CDR1 and CDR2 from the germline V gene are SGHTA and FQGNSA. V was shortened by 5 bases and J by 2 bases, with 17 bases between the two germline ends. CDR3 sequence (DNA): TGTGCCAGCAGCCCCCGGGACATAGCTACCACAGATACGCAGTATTTT. Translation gives CASSPRDIATTDTQYF. Combining the CDR3 with reference TRBV7-2 and TRBJ2-3 gives the whole variable domain GAGVSQSPSNKVTEKGKDVELRCDPISGHTALYWYRQSLGQGLEFLIYFQGNSAPDKSGLPSDRFSAERTGGSVSTLTIQRTQQEDSAVYLCASSPRDIATTDTQYFGPGTRLTVL.

This clonotype was observed many times. This sequence joins TRBV20-1 and TRBJ2-3; TRBD1 matches 8 bases. The CDR3 has 15 residues. Germline loops: CDR1 DFQATT, CDR2 SNEGSKA (reference sequence). With 0 bases clipped from V and 4 bases from J, the junction kept 6 bases outside the gene matches. CDR3 protein: CSARDTGGIPDTQYF. The CDR3 DNA sequence: TGCAGTGCTAGAGATACAGGGGGGATTCCAGATACGCAGTATTTT.

A few counts support this clonotype. The gene calls are TRBV5-1 and TRBJ2-4, with D perhaps TRBD1 (6 bases). Germline loops: CDR1 SGHRS, CDR2 YFSETQ. The CDR3 extends over 15 amino acids. The V gene lost 4 bases and the J gene lost 7 bases, with 18 bases spanning the gap. In nucleotides, the CDR3 is TGCGCCAGCAGCCCCCACCAGGGGATTAGGAACATTCAGTACTTC. This translates into CASSPHQGIRNIQYF.

This clonotype turned up a few times. This chain connects TRBV30 to TRBJ2-1; D not resolved. CDR3 length: 10 amino acids. Germline CDR1 is GTSNPN and CDR2 is SVGIG (reference sequence). The germline V and J ends were trimmed by 4 bases and 7 bases, with 5 bases remaining between them. CDR3 DNA sequence: TGTGCCTGGACCTCAAATGAGCAGTTCTTC. Its protein product is CAWTSNEQFF.

This clonotype was seen more than once but under ten times. The V gene is TRBV20-1, the J gene TRBJ2-5; possibly TRBD2 for D (5 bases). The CDR3 is made up of 12 amino acids. CDR1 and CDR2 (germline): DFQATT, SNEGSKA (reference sequence). V dropped 3 bases and J dropped 6 bases, with 11 bases sitting between them. The CDR3 region is CSASEGKQTQYF. For the CDR3, the DNA is TGCAGTGCTAGTGAGGGAAAACAGACCCAGTACTTC.

The chain is built from TRBV7-9 and TRBJ1-5; possible D gene TRBD1, 6 bases. The germline V and J ends were trimmed by 1 base and 3 bases, with 13 bases remaining between them. The V gene's germline CDR1 is SEHNR and CDR2 FQNEAQ (reference sequence). CDR3 length: 16 amino acids. This CDR3 is CASSLGTDLFNQPQHF. Written as DNA, the CDR3 is TGTGCCAGCAGCTTAGGGACAGACCTTTTCAATCAGCCCCAGCATTTT.

This clonotype was detected only a few times. The chain uses TRBV10-3 and TRBJ1-5, with TRBD1 matching over 9 bases. The germline gives CDR1 ENHRY, CDR2 SYGVKD. The CDR3 has 18 residues. J was trimmed by 8 bases and V by 3 bases; bases with no gene match: 17. DNA of the CDR3: TGTGCCATCAGTGAATCGGGACAGGGTGGTCGTCGAGGAAAGCCCCAGCATTTT. Translation gives CAISESGQGGRRGKPQHF.

This clonotype was recorded at least ten times. The J gene is TRBJ2-5, the V gene TRBV27, with 9 bases fitting TRBD2. The germline gives CDR1 MNHEY, CDR2 SMNVEV (reference sequence). J lost 4 bases, V lost 0 bases, and 0 bases had no gene match. CDR3 size: 14 residues. CDR3 region: CASSLSTSGETQYF. For the CDR3, the DNA is TGTGCCAGCAGTTTATCGACTAGCGGAGAGACCCAGTACTTC.

The chain couples TRBV12-3 or TRBV12-4 to TRBJ1-2; maybe TRBD1 (5 bases). CDR3 length: 14 amino acids. Trimming took 4 bases from V and 8 from J, leaving 17 bases between them. The CDR3 reads CASSSAGTAGGYTF. The CDR3 DNA follows: TGTGCCAGCAGTTCCGCCGGGACTGCCGGCGGCTACACCTTC.

The chain joins TRBV4-3 to TRBJ2-5; unclear D gene. CDR3 length equals 12 residues. Trimming cost V 2 bases and J 11 bases, with 12 bases left between them. Per the germline V gene, CDR1 is LGHNA and CDR2 is YSLEER. CDR3 sequence: CASSQSPNEQYF. CDR3 bases: TGCGCCAGCAGCCAATCCCCCAATGAGCAGTACTTC.

CDR3 coding DNA: TGTGCCAGCAGTTACTTGGGGGTGGTTGATGGCTACACCTTC. Translation gives CASSYLGVVDGYTF. The chain uses TRBV6-6 and TRBJ1-2; D is possibly TRBD1 (5 bases). CDR3 length equals 14 residues. Trimming pared 1 base from V and 6 bases from J, leaving 12 bases between. Germline CDR1 MNHNY, CDR2 SVGAGI (reference sequence).

A few counts support this clonotype. This chain connects TRBV7-2 to TRBJ1-6; D not resolved. Germline values: CDR1 SGHTA, CDR2 FQGNSA. The length of the CDR3 is 15 residues. Trimming shortened V by 2 bases and J by 7 bases, and 12 bases separated the two germline ends. The CDR3 DNA sequence: TGTGCCAGCAGCTTAAATCCGGGAGGGAATTCACCCCTCCACTTT. It codes for CASSLNPGGNSPLHF.

The sample holds a few counts of this clonotype. J is TRBJ2-7 and V is TRBV4-1; D assignment may be TRBD1 or TRBD2 (5 bases each). V was shortened by 0 bases and J by 3 bases, with 15 bases between the two germline ends. The V gene's germline CDR1 is MGHRA and CDR2 YSYEKL. The CDR3 contains 16 residues. The CDR3 sequence: CASSQDRAGTYYEQYF. The DNA for the CDR3 is TGCGCCAGCAGCCAAGATAGGGCAGGGACCTACTACGAGCAGTACTTC.

This clonotype was seen more than once but under ten times. The chain employs TRBV6-2 or TRBV6-3 and TRBJ2-3; D is undetermined. This CDR3 contains 12 residues. The germline V and J ends were trimmed by 2 bases and 8 bases, with 8 bases remaining between them. CDR1 is MNHEY, CDR2 SVGEGT, per germline. The CDR3 is CASSYPPGTQYF. DNA for the CDR3: TGTGCCAGCAGTTACCCCCCGGGTACGCAGTATTTT.

The genes are TRBV20-1 and TRBJ1-4, with TRBD1 identical over 8 bases. J was trimmed by 2 bases and V by 6 bases; bases with no gene match: 17. Germline V gene lookup returns CDR1 DFQATT and CDR2 SNEGSKA (reference sequence). The length of the CDR3 is 18 residues. The CDR3 DNA reads TGCAGTGCGCCAACCCGGACAGGGCGGTTGGAGACTAATGAAAAACTGTTTTTT. The encoded protein is CSAPTRTGRLETNEKLFF.

The gene calls are TRBV6-2 or TRBV6-3 and TRBJ2-1; TRBD2 is a possible D gene (6 bases). CDR3 length: 13 amino acids. The V end lost 6 bases, the J end lost 4 bases, and 10 bases lay between the germline ends. In germline, CDR1 is MNHEY, CDR2 SVGEGT. This CDR3 reads CASRRLEYNEQFF. The CDR3 nucleotides read TGTGCCAGCAGGCGACTAGAATACAATGAGCAGTTCTTC.

This chain links TRBV15 with TRBJ1-5; no reliable D call. The CDR3 has 17 amino acids. CDR1 and CDR2 from the germline V gene are LNHNV and YYDKDF (reference sequence). Trimming took 1 base from V and 3 from J, leaving 16 bases between them. CDR3 residues: CATSRGRTEVDNQPQHF. CDR3 sequence (DNA): TGTGCCACCAGCAGAGGGAGAACCGAGGTAGACAATCAGCCCCAGCATTTT.

This rearrangement joins TRBV5-1 to TRBJ2-3, with 7 bases matching TRBD1. Germline trimming cut 2 bases from V and 2 bases from J; bases unmatched to any gene: 5. The CDR3 has 15 amino acids. CDR1 and CDR2 from the germline V gene are SGHRS and YFSETQ. The CDR3 here is CASSFYRGHTDTQYF. Here the CDR3 DNA reads TGCGCCAGCAGCTTTTACAGGGGTCACACAGATACGCAGTATTTT. The full variable domain, its missing parts supplied by reference TRBV5-1 and TRBJ2-3, is KAGVTQTPRYLIKTRGQQVTLSCSPISGHRSVSWYQQTPGQGLQFLFEYFSETQRNKGNFPGRFSGRQFSNSRSEMNVSTLELGDSALYLCASSFYRGHTDTQYFGPGTRLTVL.

This clonotype was picked up one time. The chain recombines TRBV2 with TRBJ1-2; the match to TRBD1 covers 8 bases. Losses at the gene ends were 4 bases for V and 4 bases for J; bases not matched to a gene: 2. The CDR3 runs 13 residues. CDR1 and CDR2 from the germline V gene are SNHLY and FYNNEI. The CDR3 spells CASSGQGFYGYTF. The CDR3 coding sequence is TGTGCCAGCAGTGGACAGGGGTTCTATGGCTACACCTTC.